This T cell receptor beta chain appears in the sequencing data of a study of T cell responses to AZD1222 COVID-19 vaccine. Study outcomes and limitations: Close to half of all spike-specific TCRs reportedly target regions of the variants that are unmutated.

Measured with immunoSEQ multiplex PCR; TCRdb has only the in-frame clones, and not every one. Of roughly 50,000 clones in the sample, 60% to 85% are singletons; the top ten hold 6.6%. This clone was seen only once. Its antigen remains unknown. This CDR3 has 16 residues. CDR1 LGHDT and CDR2 YNNKEL come from the germline V gene (reference sequence). Trimming removed 2 bases from V and 0 bases from J, with 11 bases in between. The clonotype comes from an adult in good health. Material: peripheral blood, obtained on day 0 of AZD1222 vaccination. The chain recombines TRBV3-1 (or the pseudogene TRBV3-2) with TRBJ2-1; D might be TRBD2 (6 bases). The CDR3 here is CASSQWGGNSYNEQFF. The CDR3 coding sequence is TGTGCCAGCAGCCAATGGGGCGGGAACTCCTACAATGAGCAGTTCTTC.